This is a list of T cell receptor beta chains from one sample in a study of memory CD4+ T cells and cytomegalovirus serostatus. This table comes from immunoSEQ multiplex PCR, and its TCRdb copy is limited to in-frame clones, with some not included. Here the sample spans 46,000 or so clones, around four fifths being singletons. Sequencing was done on a sample of memory CD4+ T cells from blood. The source of these receptors is an adult in good health and CMV-seronegative. The CDR3 runs from the conserved cysteine through the conserved F or W. Size values are once, few and many counts, or a class for expanded clones, and some rows have none.

j_call v_call clone_size cdr3_aa
TRBJ1-1 TRBV7-8 NA CASSLAGLSMNTEAFF
TRBJ1-6 TRBV5-6 NA CASSFLRGPRHSPLHF
TRBJ1-2 TRBV5-4 NA CASSMRDRPNYGYTF
TRBJ1-1 TRBV27 few CASSERTGGLLHTEAFF
TRBJ2-7 TRBV5-8 NA CASSPAARQYF
TRBJ1-3 TRBV2 NA CASRGGGAAGNTIYF
TRBJ2-5 TRBV5-6 NA CASSYGTPEETQYF
TRBJ2-7 TRBV27 NA CASSGGRGQRGYF
TRBJ2-1 TRBV19 NA CASSPGGGRTHNEQFF
TRBJ1-2 TRBV28 once CASSLTGRDTYTF
TRBJ2-7 TRBV10-3 NA CAISLDGSLRDEQYF
TRBJ1-1 TRBV5-6 once CASSLNGWRGTEAFF